This T cell receptor (beta chain) was retrieved from a study of T cell responses to AZD1222 COVID-19 vaccine. Findings and limits, study-wide: Regions 160-218 and 743-854 dominated among vaccine-associated CD4 TCRs spanning spike.

As concerns this clone: Its matching antigen is unknown.

TCRdb's table, derived via immunoSEQ multiplex PCR, lists solely in-frame clones and lacks some. The sample records 140,000 to 150,000 clones, approximately 93% being singletons. CDR1 MGHRA and CDR2 YSYEKL come from the germline V gene. After removal of 3 bases from V and 7 bases from J, the junction contained 7 bases not matched to a gene. The CDR3 length is 16 residues. This clonotype was sampled from an adult who had recovered from COVID-19. The source material was peripheral blood, sampled after recovery from COVID-19. V gene TRBV4-1 combines with J gene TRBJ2-1; 12 bases align to TRBD1. In DNA, the CDR3 is TGCGCCAGCAGCCAGACGGGACAGGGGGCTAAGAATGAGCAGTTCTTC. Protein product: CASSQTGQGAKNEQFF.